This T cell receptor (beta chain) was found in a study of blood T cells in healthy people across ages. Whole-study context: About one barcoded TCR beta cDNA was captured per two T cells.

Study-level findings and limits: The fall in TCR beta diversity per million T cells was roughly linear with age.

Next came a second PCR, run for roughly 6 to 11 cycles, which used a sample-barcoded 5' primer along with a J-beta primer mix. A tag from a template-switch adaptor with 12 random nucleotides marked each cDNA molecule. One entry per CDR3 protein, called by TCRdb with MiXCR from the 5' RACE reads. The data contain about 640,000 distinct CDR3 sequences, 40% to 45% of them singletons. This clonotype has just a few counts. The antigen is not known. The length of the CDR3 is 17 residues. Trimming left V 1 base short and J 0 bases short, with 15 bases between. Germline lookup yields CDR1 SGHKS and CDR2 YYEKEE (reference sequence).

Specimen: blood. The sequence derives from a man older than 75 in good health. The chain has TRBV5-5 and TRBJ2-3, with D perhaps given as TRBD1 or TRBD2 (7 bases each). The CDR3 spells CASSLTGTAGSTDTQYF. In DNA form, the CDR3 reads TGTGCCAGCAGCTTGACCGGGACAGCGGGGAGCACAGATACGCAGTATTTT.